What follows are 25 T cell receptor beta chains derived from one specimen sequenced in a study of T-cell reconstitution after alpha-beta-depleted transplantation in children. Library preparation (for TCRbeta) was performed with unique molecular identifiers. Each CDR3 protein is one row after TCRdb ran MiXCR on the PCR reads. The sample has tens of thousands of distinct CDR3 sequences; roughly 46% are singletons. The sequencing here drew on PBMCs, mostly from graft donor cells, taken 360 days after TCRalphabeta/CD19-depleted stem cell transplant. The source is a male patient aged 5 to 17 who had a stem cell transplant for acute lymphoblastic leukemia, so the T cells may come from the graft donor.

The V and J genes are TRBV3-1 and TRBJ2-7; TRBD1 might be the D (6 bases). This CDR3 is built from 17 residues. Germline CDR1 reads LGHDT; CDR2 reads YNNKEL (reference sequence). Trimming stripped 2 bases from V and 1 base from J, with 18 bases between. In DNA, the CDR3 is TGTGCCAGCAGCCAAAGTCCTGCCGGGACAAGGTCCTACGAGCAGTACTTC. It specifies CASSQSPAGTRSYEQYF.

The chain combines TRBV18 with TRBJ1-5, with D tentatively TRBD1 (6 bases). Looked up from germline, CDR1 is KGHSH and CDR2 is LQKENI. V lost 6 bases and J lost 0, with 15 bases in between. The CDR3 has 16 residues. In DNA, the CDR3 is TGTGCCAGCTCTCCCGGGACAATCCTTAGCAATCAGCCCCAGCATTTT. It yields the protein CASSPGTILSNQPQHF. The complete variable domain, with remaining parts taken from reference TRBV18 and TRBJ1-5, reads NAGVMQNPRHLVRRRGQEARLRCSPMKGHSHVYWYRQLPEEGLKFMVYLQKENIIDESGMPKERFSAEFPKEGPSILRIQQVVRGDSAAYFCASSPGTILSNQPQHFGDGTRLSIL.

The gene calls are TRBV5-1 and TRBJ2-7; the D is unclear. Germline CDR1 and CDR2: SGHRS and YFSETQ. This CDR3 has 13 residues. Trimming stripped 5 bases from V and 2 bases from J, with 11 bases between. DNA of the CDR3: TGCGCCAGCAGATCGGACGGCCCCTACGAGCAGTACTTC. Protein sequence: CASRSDGPYEQYF.

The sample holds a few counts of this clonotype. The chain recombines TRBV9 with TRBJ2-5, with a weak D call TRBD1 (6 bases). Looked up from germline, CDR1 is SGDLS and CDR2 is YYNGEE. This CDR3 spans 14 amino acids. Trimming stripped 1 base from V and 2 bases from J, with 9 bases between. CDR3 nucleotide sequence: TGTGCCAGCAGCGTACCGGACAGTCAAGAGACCCAGTACTTC. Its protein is CASSVPDSQETQYF.

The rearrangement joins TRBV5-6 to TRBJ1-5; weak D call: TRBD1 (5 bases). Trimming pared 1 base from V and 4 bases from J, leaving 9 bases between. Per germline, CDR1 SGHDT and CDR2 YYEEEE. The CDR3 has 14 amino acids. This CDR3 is CASSLWGGNQPQHF. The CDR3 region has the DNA TGTGCCAGCAGCTTGTGGGGCGGAAATCAGCCCCAGCATTTT.

In DNA, the CDR3 is TGTGCCAGCAAACAGGGCCCCTACGAGCAGTACTTC. Amino acid sequence: CASKQGPYEQYF. The chain links TRBV12-3 or TRBV12-4 to TRBJ2-7; tentatively, D is TRBD1 (6 bases). The CDR3 loop spans 12 amino acids. Trimming left V 7 bases short and J 2 bases short, with 9 bases between.

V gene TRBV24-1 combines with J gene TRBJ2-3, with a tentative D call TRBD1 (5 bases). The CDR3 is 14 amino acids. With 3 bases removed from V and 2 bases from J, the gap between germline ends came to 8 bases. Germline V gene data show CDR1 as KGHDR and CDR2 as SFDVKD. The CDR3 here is CATSDRQYTDTQYF. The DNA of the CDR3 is TGTGCCACCAGTGATCGACAGTACACAGATACGCAGTATTTT.

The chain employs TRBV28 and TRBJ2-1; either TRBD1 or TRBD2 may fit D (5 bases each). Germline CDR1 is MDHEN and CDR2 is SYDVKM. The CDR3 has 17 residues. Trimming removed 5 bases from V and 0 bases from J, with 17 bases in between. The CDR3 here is CASSGASVGTSYNEQFF. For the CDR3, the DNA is TGTGCCAGCAGTGGAGCCTCCGTCGGGACCTCCTACAATGAGCAGTTCTTC.

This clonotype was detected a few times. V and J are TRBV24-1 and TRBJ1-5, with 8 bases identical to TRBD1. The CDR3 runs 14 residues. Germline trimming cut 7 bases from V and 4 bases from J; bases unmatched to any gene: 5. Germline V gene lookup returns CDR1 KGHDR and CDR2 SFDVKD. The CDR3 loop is CATSRTGINQPQHF. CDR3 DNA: TGTGCCACCAGCCGGACAGGGATAAATCAGCCCCAGCATTTT.

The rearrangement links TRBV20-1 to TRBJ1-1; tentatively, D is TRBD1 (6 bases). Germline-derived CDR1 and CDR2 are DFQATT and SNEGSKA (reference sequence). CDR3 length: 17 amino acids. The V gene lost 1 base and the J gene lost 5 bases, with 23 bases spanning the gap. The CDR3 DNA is TGCAGTGCTAGAGGGGATGGAGAAGGGGGGAAAGAAACTGAAGCTTTCTTT. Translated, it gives CSARGDGEGGKETEAFF.

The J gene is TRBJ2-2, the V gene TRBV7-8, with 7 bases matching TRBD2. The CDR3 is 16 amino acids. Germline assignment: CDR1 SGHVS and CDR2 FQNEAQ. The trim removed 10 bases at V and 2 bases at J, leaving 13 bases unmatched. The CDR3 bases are TGTGCCATCCCGTCTTTGGGACTATCTAACACCGGGGAGCTGTTTTTT. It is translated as CAIPSLGLSNTGELFF.

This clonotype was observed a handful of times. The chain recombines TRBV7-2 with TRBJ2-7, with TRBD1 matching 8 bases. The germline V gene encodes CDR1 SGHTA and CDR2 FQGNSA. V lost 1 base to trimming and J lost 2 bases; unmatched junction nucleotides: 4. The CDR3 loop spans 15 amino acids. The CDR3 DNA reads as TGTGCCAGCAGCTTAGTAGTGACAGGGGCCTACGAGCAGTACTTC. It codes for CASSLVVTGAYEQYF. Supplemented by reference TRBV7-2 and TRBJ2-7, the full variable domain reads GAGVSQSPSNKVTEKGKDVELRCDPISGHTALYWYRQSLGQGLEFLIYFQGNSAPDKSGLPSDRFSAERTGGSVSTLTIQRTQQEDSAVYLCASSLVVTGAYEQYFGPGTRLTVT.

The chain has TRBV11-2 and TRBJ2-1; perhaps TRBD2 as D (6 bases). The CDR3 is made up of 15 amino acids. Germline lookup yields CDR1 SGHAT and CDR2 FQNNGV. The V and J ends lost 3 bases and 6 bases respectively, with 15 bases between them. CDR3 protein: CASSLRVIGGNEQFF. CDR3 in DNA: TGTGCCAGCAGCTTGCGGGTAATCGGGGGCAATGAGCAGTTCTTC.

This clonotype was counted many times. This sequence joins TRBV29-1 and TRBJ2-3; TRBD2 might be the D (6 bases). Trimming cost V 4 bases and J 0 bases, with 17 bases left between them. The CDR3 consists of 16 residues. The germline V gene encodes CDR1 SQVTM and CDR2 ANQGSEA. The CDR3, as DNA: TGCAGCGTTGGGCCTCAAGGCGGGGCTAGCACAGATACGCAGTATTTT. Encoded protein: CSVGPQGGASTDTQYF.

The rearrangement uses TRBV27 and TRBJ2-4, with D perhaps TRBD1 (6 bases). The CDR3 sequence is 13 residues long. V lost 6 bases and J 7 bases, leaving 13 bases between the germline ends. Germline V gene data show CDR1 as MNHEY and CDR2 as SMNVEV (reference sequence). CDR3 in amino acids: CASRTGFMNIQYF. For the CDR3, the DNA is TGTGCCAGCAGAACAGGGTTTATGAACATTCAGTACTTC.

CDR3 bases: TGTGCCAGCAGTGGGGGACTGCAAAACATTCAGTACTTC. Amino acid sequence: CASSGGLQNIQYF. This chain uses TRBV2 with TRBJ2-4; possibly TRBD2 for D (6 bases). Trimming cost V 4 bases and J 5 bases, with 9 bases left between them. This CDR3 comprises 13 residues. Germline CDR1 is SNHLY and CDR2 is FYNNEI.

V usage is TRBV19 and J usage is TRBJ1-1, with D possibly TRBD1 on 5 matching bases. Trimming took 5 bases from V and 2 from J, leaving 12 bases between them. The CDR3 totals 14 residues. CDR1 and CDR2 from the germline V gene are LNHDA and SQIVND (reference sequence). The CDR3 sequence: CASSVTEANTEAFF. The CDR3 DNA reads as TGTGCCAGTAGTGTGACAGAGGCCAACACTGAAGCTTTCTTT.

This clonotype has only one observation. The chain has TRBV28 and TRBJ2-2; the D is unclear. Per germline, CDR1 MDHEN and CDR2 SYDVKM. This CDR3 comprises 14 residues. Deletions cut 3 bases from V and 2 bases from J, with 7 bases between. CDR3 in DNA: TGTGCCAGCAGTTTGAACACCAACACCGGGGAGCTGTTTTTT. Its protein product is CASSLNTNTGELFF. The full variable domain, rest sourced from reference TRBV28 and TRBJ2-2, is DVKVTQSSRYLVKRTGEKVFLECVQDMDHENMFWYRQDPGLGLRLIYFSYDVKMKEKGDIPEGYSVSREKKERFSLILESASTNQTSMYLCASSLNTNTGELFFGEGSRLTVL.

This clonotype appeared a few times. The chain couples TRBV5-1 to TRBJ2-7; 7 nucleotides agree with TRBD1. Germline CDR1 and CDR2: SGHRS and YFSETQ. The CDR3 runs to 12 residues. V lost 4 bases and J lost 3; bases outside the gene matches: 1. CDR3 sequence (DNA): TGCGCCAGCAGCAGACAGGGCTACGAGCAGTACTTC. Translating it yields CASSRQGYEQYF.

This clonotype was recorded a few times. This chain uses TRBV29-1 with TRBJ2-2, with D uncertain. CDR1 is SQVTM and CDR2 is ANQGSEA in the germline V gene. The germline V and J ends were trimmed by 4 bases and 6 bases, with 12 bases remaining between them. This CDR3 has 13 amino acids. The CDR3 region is CSVAGVAPGELFF. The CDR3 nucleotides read TGCAGCGTTGCTGGTGTAGCCCCCGGGGAGCTGTTTTTT.

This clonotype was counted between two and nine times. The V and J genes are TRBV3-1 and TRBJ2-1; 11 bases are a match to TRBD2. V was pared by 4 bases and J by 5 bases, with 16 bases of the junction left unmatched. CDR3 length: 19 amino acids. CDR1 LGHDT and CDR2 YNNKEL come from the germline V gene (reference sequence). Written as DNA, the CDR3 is TGTGCCAGCAGCCCCTCCCCCCTAGCGGGAGGCCTTTGGGACAATGAGCAGTTCTTC. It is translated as CASSPSPLAGGLWDNEQFF.

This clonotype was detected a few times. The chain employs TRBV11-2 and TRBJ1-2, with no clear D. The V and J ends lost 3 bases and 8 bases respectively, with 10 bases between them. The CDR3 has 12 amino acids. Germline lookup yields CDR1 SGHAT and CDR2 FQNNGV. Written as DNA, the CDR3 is TGTGCCAGCAGCTTTGAGATCGGGGGCTACACCTTC. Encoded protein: CASSFEIGGYTF.

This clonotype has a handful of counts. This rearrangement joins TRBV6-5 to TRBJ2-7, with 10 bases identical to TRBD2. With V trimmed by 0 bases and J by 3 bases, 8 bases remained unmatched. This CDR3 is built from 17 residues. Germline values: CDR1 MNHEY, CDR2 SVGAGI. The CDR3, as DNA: TGTGCCAGCAGTTACTCGGCTAAGCGGGGGGGCCACTACGAGCAGTACTTC. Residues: CASSYSAKRGGHYEQYF.

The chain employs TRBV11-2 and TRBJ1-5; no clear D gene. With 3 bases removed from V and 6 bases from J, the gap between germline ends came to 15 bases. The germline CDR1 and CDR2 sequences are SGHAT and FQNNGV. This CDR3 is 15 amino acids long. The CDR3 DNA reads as TGTGCCAGCAGCTTCTCAAAGGCGGGGAGTCAGCCCCAGCATTTT. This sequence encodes CASSFSKAGSQPQHF.

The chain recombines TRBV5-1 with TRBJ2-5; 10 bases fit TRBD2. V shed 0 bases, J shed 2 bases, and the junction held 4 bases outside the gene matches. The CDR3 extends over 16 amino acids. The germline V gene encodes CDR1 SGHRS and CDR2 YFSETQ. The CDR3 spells CASSLGSSGGQETQYF. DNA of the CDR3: TGCGCCAGCAGCTTGGGATCTAGCGGGGGACAAGAGACCCAGTACTTC.